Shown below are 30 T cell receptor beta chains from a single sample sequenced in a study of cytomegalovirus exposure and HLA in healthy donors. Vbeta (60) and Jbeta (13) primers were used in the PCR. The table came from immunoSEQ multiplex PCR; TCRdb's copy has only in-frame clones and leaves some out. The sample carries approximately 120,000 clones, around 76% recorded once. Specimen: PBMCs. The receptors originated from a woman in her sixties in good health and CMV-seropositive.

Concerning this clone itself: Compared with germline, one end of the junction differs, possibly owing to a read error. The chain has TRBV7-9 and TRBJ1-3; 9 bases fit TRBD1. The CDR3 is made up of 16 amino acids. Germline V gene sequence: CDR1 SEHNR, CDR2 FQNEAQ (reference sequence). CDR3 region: CSSSPARTGVGNTIYF. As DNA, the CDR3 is TGTTCCAGCAGCCCTGCCCGGACAGGGGTTGGAAACACCATATATTTT.

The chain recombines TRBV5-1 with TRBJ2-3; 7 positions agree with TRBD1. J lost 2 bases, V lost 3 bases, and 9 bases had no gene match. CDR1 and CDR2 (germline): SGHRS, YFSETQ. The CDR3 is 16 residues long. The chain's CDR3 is CASSWTPGQNTDTQYF. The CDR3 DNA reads TGCGCCAGCAGCTGGACACCGGGACAGAACACAGATACGCAGTATTTT.

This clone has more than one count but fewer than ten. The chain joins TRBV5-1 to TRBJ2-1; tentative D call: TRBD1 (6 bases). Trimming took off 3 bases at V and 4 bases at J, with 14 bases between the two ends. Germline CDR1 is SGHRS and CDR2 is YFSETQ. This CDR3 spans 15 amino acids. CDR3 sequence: CASSSGTQRYNEQFF. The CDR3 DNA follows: TGCGCCAGCAGCTCCGGGACACAGAGATACAATGAGCAGTTCTTC.

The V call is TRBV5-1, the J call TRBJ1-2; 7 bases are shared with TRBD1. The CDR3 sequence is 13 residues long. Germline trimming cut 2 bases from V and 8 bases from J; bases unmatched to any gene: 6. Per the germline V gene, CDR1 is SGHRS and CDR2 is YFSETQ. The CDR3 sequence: CASSFAQGGGYTF. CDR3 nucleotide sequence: TGCGCCAGCAGCTTCGCGCAGGGGGGCGGCTACACCTTC.

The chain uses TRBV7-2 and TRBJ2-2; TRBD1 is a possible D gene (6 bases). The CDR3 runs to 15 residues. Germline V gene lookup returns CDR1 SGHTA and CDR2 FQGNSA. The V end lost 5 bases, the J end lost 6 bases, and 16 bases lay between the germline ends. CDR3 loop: CASSPLGTYAGELFF. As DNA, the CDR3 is TGTGCCAGCAGCCCACTCGGGACATATGCCGGGGAGCTGTTTTTT.

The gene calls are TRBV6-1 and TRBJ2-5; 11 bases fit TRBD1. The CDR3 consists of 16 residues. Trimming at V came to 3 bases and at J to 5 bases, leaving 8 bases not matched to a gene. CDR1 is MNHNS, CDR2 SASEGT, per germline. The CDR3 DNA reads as TGTGCCAGCAGTGACCGGACAGGGGGCATGGGTGAGACCCAGTACTTC. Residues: CASSDRTGGMGETQYF.

The CDR3 is CASSQQDTNTGELFF. In nucleotides, the CDR3 is TGTGCCAGTAGTCAGCAGGACACAAACACCGGGGAGCTGTTTTTT. The chain links TRBV19 to TRBJ2-2; D is perhaps TRBD1 (5 bases). V shed 5 bases and J shed 2 bases, with 12 bases lying between them. Per germline, CDR1 LNHDA and CDR2 SQIVND (reference sequence). This CDR3 spans 15 amino acids.

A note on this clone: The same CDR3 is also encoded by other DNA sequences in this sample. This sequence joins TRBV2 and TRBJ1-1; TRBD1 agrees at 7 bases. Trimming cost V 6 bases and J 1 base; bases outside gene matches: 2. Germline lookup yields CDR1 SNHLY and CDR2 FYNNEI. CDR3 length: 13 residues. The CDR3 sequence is CASRRDRNTEAFF. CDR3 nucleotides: TGTGCCAGCAGGAGGGACAGGAACACTGAAGCTTTCTTT. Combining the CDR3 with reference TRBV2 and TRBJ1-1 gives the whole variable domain EPEVTQTPSHQVTQMGQEVILRCVPISNHLYFYWYRQILGQKVEFLVSFYNNEISEKSEIFDDQFSVERPDGSNFTLKIRSTKLEDSAMYFCASRRDRNTEAFFGQGTRLTVV.

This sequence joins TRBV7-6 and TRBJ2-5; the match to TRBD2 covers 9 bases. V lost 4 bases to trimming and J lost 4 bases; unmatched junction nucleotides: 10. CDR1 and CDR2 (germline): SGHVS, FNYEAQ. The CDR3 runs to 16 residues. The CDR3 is CASSSLAGEEGETQYF. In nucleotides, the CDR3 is TGTGCCAGCAGCTCCTTAGCGGGGGAAGAAGGAGAGACCCAGTACTTC.

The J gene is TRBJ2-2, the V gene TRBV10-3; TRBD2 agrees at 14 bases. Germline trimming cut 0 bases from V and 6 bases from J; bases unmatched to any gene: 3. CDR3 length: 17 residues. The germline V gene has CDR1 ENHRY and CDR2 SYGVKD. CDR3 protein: CAISESEGLAGAGELFF. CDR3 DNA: TGTGCCATCAGTGAGTCGGAGGGACTAGCGGGAGCCGGGGAGCTGTTTTTT.

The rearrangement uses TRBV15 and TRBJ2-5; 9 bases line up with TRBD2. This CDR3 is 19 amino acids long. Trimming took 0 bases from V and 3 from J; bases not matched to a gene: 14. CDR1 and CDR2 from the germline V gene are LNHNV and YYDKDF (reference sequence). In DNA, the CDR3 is TGTGCCACCAGCAGAGATCCCTTGGTAGCGGGAGTCGATAAAGAGACCCAGTACTTC. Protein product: CATSRDPLVAGVDKETQYF. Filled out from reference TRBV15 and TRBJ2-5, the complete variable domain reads DAMVIQNPRYQVTQFGKPVTLSCSQTLNHNVMYWYQQKSSQAPKLLFHYYDKDFNNEADTPDNFQSRRPNTSFCFLDIRSPGLGDTAMYLCATSRDPLVAGVDKETQYFGPGTRLLVL.

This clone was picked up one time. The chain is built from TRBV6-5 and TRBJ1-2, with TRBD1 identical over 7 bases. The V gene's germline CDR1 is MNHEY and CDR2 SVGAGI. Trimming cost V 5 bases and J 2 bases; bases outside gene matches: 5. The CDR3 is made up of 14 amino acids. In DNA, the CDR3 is TGTGCCAGCAGTGATGGACAGGAGAACTATGGCTACACCTTC. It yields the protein CASSDGQENYGYTF.

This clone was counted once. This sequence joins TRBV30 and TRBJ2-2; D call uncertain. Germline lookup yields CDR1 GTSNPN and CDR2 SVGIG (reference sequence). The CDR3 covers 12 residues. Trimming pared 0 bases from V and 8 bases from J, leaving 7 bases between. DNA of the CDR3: TGTGCCTGGAGTGTACTGAAGGGGGAGCTGTTTTTT. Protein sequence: CAWSVLKGELFF.

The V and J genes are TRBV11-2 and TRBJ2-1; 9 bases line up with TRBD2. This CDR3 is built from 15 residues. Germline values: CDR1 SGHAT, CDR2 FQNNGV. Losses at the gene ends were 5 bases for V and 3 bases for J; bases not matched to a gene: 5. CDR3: CASSPPLAGYNEQFF. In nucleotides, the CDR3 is TGTGCCAGCAGCCCGCCACTAGCGGGCTACAATGAGCAGTTCTTC.

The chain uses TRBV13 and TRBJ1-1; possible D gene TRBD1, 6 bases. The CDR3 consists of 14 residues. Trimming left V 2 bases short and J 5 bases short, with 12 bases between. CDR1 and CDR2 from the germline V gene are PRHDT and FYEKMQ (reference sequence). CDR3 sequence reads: CASSLNDRQTEAFF. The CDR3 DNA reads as TGTGCCAGCAGCTTAAACGACAGGCAAACTGAAGCTTTCTTT. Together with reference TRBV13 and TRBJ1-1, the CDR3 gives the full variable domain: AAGVIQSPRHLIKEKRETATLKCYPIPRHDTVYWYQQGPGQDPQFLISFYEKMQSDKGSIPDRFSAQQFSDYHSELNMSSLELGDSALYFCASSLNDRQTEAFFGQGTRLTVV.

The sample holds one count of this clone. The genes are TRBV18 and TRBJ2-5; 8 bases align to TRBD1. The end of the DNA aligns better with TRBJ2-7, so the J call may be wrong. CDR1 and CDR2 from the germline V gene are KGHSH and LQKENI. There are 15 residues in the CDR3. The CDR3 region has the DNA TGTGCCAGCTCACCACTTGGACAGGGCACCTACGAGCAGTACTTC. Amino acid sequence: CASSPLGQGTYEQYF.

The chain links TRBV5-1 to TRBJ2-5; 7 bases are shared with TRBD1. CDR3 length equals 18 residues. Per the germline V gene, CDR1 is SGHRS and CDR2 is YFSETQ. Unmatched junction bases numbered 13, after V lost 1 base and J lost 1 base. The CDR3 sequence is CASSLSSQGQIIQETQYF. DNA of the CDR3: TGCGCCAGCAGCTTGTCCAGTCAGGGACAGATCATCCAAGAGACCCAGTACTTC.

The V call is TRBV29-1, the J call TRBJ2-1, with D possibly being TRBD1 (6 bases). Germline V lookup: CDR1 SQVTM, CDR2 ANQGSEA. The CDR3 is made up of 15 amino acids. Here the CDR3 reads CRPFWGPGLGNEQFF. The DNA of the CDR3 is TGCAGACCGTTCTGGGGGCCAGGCTTGGGGAATGAGCAGTTCTTC.

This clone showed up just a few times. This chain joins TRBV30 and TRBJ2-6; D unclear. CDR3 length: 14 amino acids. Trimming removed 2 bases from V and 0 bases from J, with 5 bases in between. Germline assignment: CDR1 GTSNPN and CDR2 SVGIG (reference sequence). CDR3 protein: CAWSRSSGANVLTF. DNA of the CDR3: TGTGCCTGGAGTAGGAGCTCTGGGGCCAACGTCCTGACTTTC. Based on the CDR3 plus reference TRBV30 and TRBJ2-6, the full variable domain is SQTIHQWPATLVQPVGSPLSLECTVEGTSNPNLYWYRQAAGRGLQLLFYSVGIGQISSEVPQNLSASRPQDRQFILSSKKLLLSDSGFYLCAWSRSSGANVLTFGAGSRLTVL.

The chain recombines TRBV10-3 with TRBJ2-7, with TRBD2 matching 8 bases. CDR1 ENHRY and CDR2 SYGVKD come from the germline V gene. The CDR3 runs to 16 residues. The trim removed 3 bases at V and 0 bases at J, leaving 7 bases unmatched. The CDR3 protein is CAISDSLAASSYEQYF. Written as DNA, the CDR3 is TGTGCCATCAGTGACTCACTAGCGGCCAGCTCCTACGAGCAGTACTTC.

CDR3 DNA sequence: TGTGCCAGCAGCCGCCCCTCTAGCGCCGACACCGGGGAGCTGTTTTTT. Protein product: CASSRPSSADTGELFF. V is TRBV7-3 and J is TRBJ2-2, with D possibly matching TRBD2 (6 bases). Trimming took off 5 bases at V and 3 bases at J, with 16 bases between the two ends. Germline V lookup: CDR1 SGHTA, CDR2 FQGTGA. The CDR3 sequence is 16 residues long.

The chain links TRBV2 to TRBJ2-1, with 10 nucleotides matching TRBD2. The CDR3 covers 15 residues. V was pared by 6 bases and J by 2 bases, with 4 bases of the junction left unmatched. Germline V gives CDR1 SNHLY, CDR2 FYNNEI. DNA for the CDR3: TGTGCCAGCAGAGTCAGCGGGGGGGCCTACAATGAGCAGTTCTTC. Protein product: CASRVSGGAYNEQFF. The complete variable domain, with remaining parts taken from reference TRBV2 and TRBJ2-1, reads EPEVTQTPSHQVTQMGQEVILRCVPISNHLYFYWYRQILGQKVEFLVSFYNNEISEKSEIFDDQFSVERPDGSNFTLKIRSTKLEDSAMYFCASRVSGGAYNEQFFGPGTRLTVL.

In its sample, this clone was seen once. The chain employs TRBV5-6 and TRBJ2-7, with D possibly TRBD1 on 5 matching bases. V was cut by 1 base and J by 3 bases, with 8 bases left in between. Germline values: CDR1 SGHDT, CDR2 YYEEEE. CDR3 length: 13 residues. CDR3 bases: TGTGCCAGCAGCTTGTCAGGGCGCTACGAGCAGTACTTC. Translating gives CASSLSGRYEQYF.

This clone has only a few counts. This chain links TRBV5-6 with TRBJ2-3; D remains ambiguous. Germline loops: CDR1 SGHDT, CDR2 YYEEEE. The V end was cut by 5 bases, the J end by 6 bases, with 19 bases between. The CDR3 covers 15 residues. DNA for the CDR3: TGTGCCAGCAGACGTCCGATCGGCGGTCCGGATACGCAGTATTTT. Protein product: CASRRPIGGPDTQYF. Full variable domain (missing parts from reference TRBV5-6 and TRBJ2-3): DAGVTQSPTHLIKTRGQQVTLRCSPKSGHDTVSWYQQALGQGPQFIFQYYEEEERQRGNFPDRFSGHQFPNYSSELNVNALLLGDSALYLCASRRPIGGPDTQYFGPGTRLTVL.

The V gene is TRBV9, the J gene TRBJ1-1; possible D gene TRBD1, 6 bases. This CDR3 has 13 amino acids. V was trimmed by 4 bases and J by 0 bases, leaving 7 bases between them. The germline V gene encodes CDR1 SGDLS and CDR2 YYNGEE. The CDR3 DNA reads TGTGCCAGCAGCCAGGGGTTGAACACTGAAGCTTTCTTT. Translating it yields CASSQGLNTEAFF.

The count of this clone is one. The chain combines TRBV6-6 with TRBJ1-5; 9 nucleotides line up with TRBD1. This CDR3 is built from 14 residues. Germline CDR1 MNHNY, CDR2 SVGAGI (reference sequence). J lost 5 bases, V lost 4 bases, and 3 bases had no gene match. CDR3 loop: CASSWDRAYQPQHF. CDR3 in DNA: TGTGCCAGCAGTTGGGACAGGGCATATCAGCCCCAGCATTTT.

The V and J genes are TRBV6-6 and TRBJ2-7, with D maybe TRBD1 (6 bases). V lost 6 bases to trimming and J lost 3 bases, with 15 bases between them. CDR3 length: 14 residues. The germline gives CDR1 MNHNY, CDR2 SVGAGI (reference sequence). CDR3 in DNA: TGTGCCAGCAGCCGAGGGGGAATCCGCTACGAGCAGTACTTC. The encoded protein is CASSRGGIRYEQYF.

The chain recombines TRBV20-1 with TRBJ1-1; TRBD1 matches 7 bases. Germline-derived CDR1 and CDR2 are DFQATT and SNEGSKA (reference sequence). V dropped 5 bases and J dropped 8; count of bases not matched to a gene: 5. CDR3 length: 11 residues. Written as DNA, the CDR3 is TGCAGTGCTGGGGGACAGAGCGAAGCTTTCTTT. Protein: CSAGGQSEAFF.

The CDR3 sequence is CASSQTPTGEQFF. The CDR3, as DNA: TGTGCCAGCAGCCAAACCCCAACAGGGGAGCAGTTCTTC. The gene calls are TRBV6-4 and TRBJ2-1; a weak D match, TRBD1 (6 bases). V was trimmed by 6 bases and J by 10 bases, leaving 16 bases between them. Germline V gene sequence: CDR1 MRHNA, CDR2 SNTAGT. This CDR3 has 13 amino acids.

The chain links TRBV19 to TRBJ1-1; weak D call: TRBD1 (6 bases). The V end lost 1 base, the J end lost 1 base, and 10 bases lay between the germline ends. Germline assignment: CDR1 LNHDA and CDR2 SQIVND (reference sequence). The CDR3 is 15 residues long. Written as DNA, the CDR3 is TGTGCCAGTAGTATAGGGGGGGGCGCGAACACTGAAGCTTTCTTT. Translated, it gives CASSIGGGANTEAFF.